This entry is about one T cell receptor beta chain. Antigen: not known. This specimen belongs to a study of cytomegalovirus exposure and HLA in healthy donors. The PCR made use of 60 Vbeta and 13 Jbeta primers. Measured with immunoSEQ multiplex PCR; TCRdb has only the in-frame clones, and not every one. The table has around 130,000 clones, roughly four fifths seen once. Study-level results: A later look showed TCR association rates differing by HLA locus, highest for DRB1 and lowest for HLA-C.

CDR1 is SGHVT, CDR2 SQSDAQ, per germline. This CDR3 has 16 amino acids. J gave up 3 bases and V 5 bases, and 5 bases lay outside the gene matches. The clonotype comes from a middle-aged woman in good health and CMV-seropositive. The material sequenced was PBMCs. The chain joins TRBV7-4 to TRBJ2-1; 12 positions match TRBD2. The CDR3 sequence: CASSRPGLAGYNEQFF. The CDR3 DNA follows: TGTGCCAGCAGCCGCCCGGGACTAGCGGGCTACAATGAGCAGTTCTTC.